The 17 T cell receptor beta chains below were found in one sample sequenced in a study of T-cell memory formation after mild COVID-19. TCRdb called the 5' RACE reads again in MiXCR, with one record for every CDR3 protein. The sample has approximately 450,000 distinct CDR3 sequences, 15% to 20% seen once. Sequenced input: PBMCs or a T cell subset sorted from them (not recorded which). The receptors derive from an adult woman who had mild COVID-19 (a few samples of this study predate the infection). Cell type and time point are not known.

The rearrangement links TRBV15 to TRBJ2-7; D unresolved. Germline CDR1 LNHNV, CDR2 YYDKDF (reference sequence). The CDR3 loop spans 12 amino acids. V lost 2 bases to trimming and J lost 6 bases, with 8 bases between them. The CDR3 sequence: CATSRWGTEQYF. As DNA, the CDR3 is TGTGCCACCAGCAGATGGGGAACCGAGCAGTACTTC. Full variable domain (missing parts from reference TRBV15 and TRBJ2-7): DAMVIQNPRYQVTQFGKPVTLSCSQTLNHNVMYWYQQKSSQAPKLLFHYYDKDFNNEADTPDNFQSRRPNTSFCFLDIRSPGLGDTAMYLCATSRWGTEQYFGPGTRLTVT.

This clonotype turned up a few times. This chain joins TRBV5-5 and TRBJ1-6; TRBD1 matches 7 bases. This CDR3 region has 17 residues. After removal of 1 base from V and 5 bases from J, the junction contained 9 bases not matched to a gene. Germline assignment: CDR1 SGHKS and CDR2 YYEKEE (reference sequence). The CDR3 DNA is TGTGCCAGCAGCTTGTGGCAAGTGACAGGGAATAATTCACCCCTCCACTTT. It yields the protein CASSLWQVTGNNSPLHF.

This clonotype has just a few counts. The chain is built from TRBV11-2 and TRBJ1-1; 7 positions match TRBD1. The junction had 5 bases not matched to a gene; V was cut back by 3 bases and J by 4 bases. The germline V gene encodes CDR1 SGHAT and CDR2 FQNNGV. The CDR3 spans 14 residues. For the CDR3, the DNA is TGTGCCAGCAGCTTCCAGGGGGGCACCACTGAAGCTTTCTTT. Protein product: CASSFQGGTTEAFF. Based on the CDR3 plus reference TRBV11-2 and TRBJ1-1, the full variable domain is EAGVAQSPRYKIIEKRQSVAFWCNPISGHATLYWYQQILGQGPKLLIQFQNNGVVDDSQLPKDRFSAERLKGVDSTLKIQPAKLEDSAVYLCASSFQGGTTEAFFGQGTRLTVV.

This clonotype has more than one count but fewer than ten. The chain has TRBV3-1 and TRBJ1-5; a possible D gene is TRBD1 (6 bases). This CDR3 contains 15 residues. Germline CDR1 LGHDT, CDR2 YNNKEL (reference sequence). V lost 4 bases and J 0 bases, leaving 10 bases between the germline ends. The CDR3 region has the DNA TGTGCCAGCAGCCCCGGGACACTTAGCAATCAGCCCCAGCATTTT. This gives the protein CASSPGTLSNQPQHF.

This clonotype has more than one count but fewer than ten. V and J are TRBV12-3 or TRBV12-4 and TRBJ2-1, with 7 bases identical to TRBD1. This CDR3 spans 14 amino acids. J gave up 4 bases and V 5 bases, and 5 bases lay outside the gene matches. The CDR3 region has the DNA TGTGCCAGCAGTGAAGGGGGCTTTTACAATGAGCAGTTCTTC. Protein: CASSEGGFYNEQFF.

The table lists this clonotype with many counts. V gene TRBV24-1 combines with J gene TRBJ2-1, with D hard to call. Germline CDR1 KGHDR, CDR2 SFDVKD. The V end lost 8 bases, the J end lost 7 bases, and 20 bases lay between the germline ends. CDR3 length: 15 amino acids. This chain's CDR3 is CATKGGGDDVNEQFF. CDR3 DNA sequence: TGTGCCACCAAAGGCGGCGGAGATGACGTGAATGAGCAGTTCTTC.

V usage is TRBV30 and J usage is TRBJ2-7, with D perhaps matching TRBD2 (5 bases). The germline V and J ends were trimmed by 3 bases and 9 bases, with 12 bases remaining between them. CDR1 is GTSNPN and CDR2 is SVGIG in the germline V gene (reference sequence). The CDR3 is made up of 11 amino acids. CDR3 amino acids: CAWSRTGSQYF. The CDR3 bases are TGTGCCTGGAGCCGGACTGGTTCGCAGTACTTC.

V gene TRBV19 combines with J gene TRBJ2-5; D might be TRBD2 (5 bases). This CDR3 comprises 13 residues. V was pared by 4 bases and J by 4 bases, with 10 bases between. Looked up from germline, CDR1 is LNHDA and CDR2 is SQIVND (reference sequence). The CDR3 DNA follows: TGTGCCAGTAGTAACCGGGGTCGAGAGACCCAGTACTTC. The encoded protein is CASSNRGRETQYF.

The chain recombines TRBV7-2 with TRBJ2-2; D not resolved. The CDR3 is 14 residues long. Trimming left V 3 bases short and J 6 bases short, with 11 bases between. Germline V gene lookup returns CDR1 SGHTA and CDR2 FQGNSA. CDR3 bases: TGTGCCAGCAGCTTGTACGGAAGGGCCGGGGAGCTGTTTTTT. It is translated as CASSLYGRAGELFF.

The V and J genes are TRBV7-3 and TRBJ1-1; D may be TRBD1 (6 bases). From germline, CDR1 is SGHTA and CDR2 FQGTGA. The CDR3 runs to 15 residues. V lost 2 bases, J lost 7 bases, and 17 bases lay in between. The CDR3 region has the DNA TGTGCCAGCAGCTTACTAGCAGGGGCGGGCGGTGAAGCTTTCTTT. Residues: CASSLLAGAGGEAFF.

This clonotype has ten or more counts. The CDR3: CASSFENTEAFF. Written as DNA, the CDR3 is TGCGCCAGCAGCTTTGAGAACACTGAAGCTTTCTTT. The rearrangement links TRBV5-1 to TRBJ1-1; D unclear. Germline V lookup: CDR1 SGHRS, CDR2 YFSETQ. The CDR3 is made up of 12 amino acids. Trimming cost V 2 bases and J 1 base, with 3 bases left between them.

This clonotype was seen only a few times. This rearrangement joins TRBV20-1 to TRBJ1-4; no firm D call. CDR1 is DFQATT, CDR2 SNEGSKA, per germline (reference sequence). The V end lost 3 bases, the J end lost 0 bases, and 8 bases lay between the germline ends. This CDR3 is 14 amino acids long. In DNA, the CDR3 is TGCAGTGCTAGTACATTTGCAACTAATGAAAAACTGTTTTTT. This sequence encodes CSASTFATNEKLFF.

This clonotype was found a few times. The genes are TRBV7-2 and TRBJ2-7; D uncertain. V was shortened by 5 bases and J by 0 bases, with 11 bases between the two germline ends. The germline V gene encodes CDR1 SGHTA and CDR2 FQGNSA. This CDR3 comprises 14 residues. The DNA for the CDR3 is TGTGCCAGCAGCCCAGAGCTGAGCTCCTACGAGCAGTACTTC. Residues: CASSPELSSYEQYF.

The chain is built from TRBV24-1 and TRBJ2-5; TRBD1 is a possible D gene (6 bases). Germline CDR1 is KGHDR and CDR2 is SFDVKD. The length of the CDR3 is 13 residues. Trimming pared 7 bases from V and 5 bases from J, leaving 13 bases between. CDR3 nucleotide sequence: TGTGCCACCAGGGCTACAGGGTCGGAGACCCAGTACTTC. This sequence encodes CATRATGSETQYF.

This clonotype has more than one count but fewer than ten. The chain's CDR3 is CASSKTRRGAGGTDTQYF. CDR3 nucleotides: TGTGCCAGCAGCAAAACAAGGAGGGGGGCAGGGGGAACAGATACGCAGTATTTT. The genes are TRBV21-1 and TRBJ2-3; the table names TRBD1, a call not compared with the DNA. TRBV21-1 corresponds to a pseudogene. This CDR3 is built from 18 residues.

This clonotype was seen a handful of times. The CDR3 is CSARGEAYEQYF. The CDR3 DNA reads as TGCAGTGCCCGGGGAGAAGCCTACGAGCAGTACTTC. This sequence joins TRBV20-1 and TRBJ2-7; D is perhaps TRBD2 (5 bases). In germline, CDR1 is DFQATT, CDR2 SNEGSKA (reference sequence). The V end was cut by 6 bases, the J end by 2 bases, with 11 bases between. The CDR3 sequence is 12 residues long.

This chain connects TRBV20-1 to TRBJ2-1; tentatively, D is TRBD2 (5 bases). V was cut by 3 bases and J by 0 bases, with 9 bases left in between. This CDR3 is built from 14 residues. Germline V lookup: CDR1 DFQATT, CDR2 SNEGSKA (reference sequence). CDR3 sequence reads: CSASMGSSYNEQFF. CDR3 in DNA: TGCAGTGCTAGTATGGGGAGCTCCTACAATGAGCAGTTCTTC.